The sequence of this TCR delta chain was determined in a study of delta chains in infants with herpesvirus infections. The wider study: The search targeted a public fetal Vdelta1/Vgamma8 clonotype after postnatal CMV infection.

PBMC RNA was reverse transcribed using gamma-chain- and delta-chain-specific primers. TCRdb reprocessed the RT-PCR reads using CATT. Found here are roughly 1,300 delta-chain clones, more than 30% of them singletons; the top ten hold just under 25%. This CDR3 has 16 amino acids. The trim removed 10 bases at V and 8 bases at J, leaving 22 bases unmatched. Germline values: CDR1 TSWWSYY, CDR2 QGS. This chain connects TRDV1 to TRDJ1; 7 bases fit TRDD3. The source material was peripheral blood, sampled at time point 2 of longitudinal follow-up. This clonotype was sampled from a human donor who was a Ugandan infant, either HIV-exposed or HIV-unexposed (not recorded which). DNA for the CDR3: TGTGCTCGTGAGGATCCGAGTGAGTGGGGGAGTAAGAAACTCATCTTT. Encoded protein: CAREDPSEWGSKKLIF.